Following are 29 T cell receptor beta chains from one sample sequenced in a study of T cells and copy number aberrations in small-cell lung cancer. Sequencing was performed with immunoSEQ multiplex PCR; in TCRdb, only in-frame clones are kept and a portion is missing. The sample has 1,200 or so clones, over 80% seen once. Specimen: tumor tissue. These receptors were taken from a woman aged 50 to 65 with small cell lung cancer.

This clone was observed a handful of times. This chain uses TRBV5-4 with TRBJ1-1; D is undetermined. Germline CDR1 and CDR2: SGHNT and YYREEE (reference sequence). This CDR3 is built from 13 residues. V lost 4 bases and J 1 base, leaving 8 bases between the germline ends. The DNA of the CDR3 is TGTGCCAGCAGCGTGGCTGGGAACACTGAAGCTTTCTTT. Translating gives CASSVAGNTEAFF.

This clone was detected only a few times. The chain has TRBV9 and TRBJ1-3, with a possible D match to TRBD1 (6 bases). This CDR3 is built from 16 residues. Deletions cut 2 bases from V and 0 bases from J, with 12 bases between. Germline assignment: CDR1 SGDLS and CDR2 YYNGEE. The CDR3 loop is CASSVSDSSSGNTIYF. CDR3 nucleotides: TGTGCCAGCAGCGTCTCGGACAGTAGCTCTGGAAACACCATATATTTT.

This chain joins TRBV5-4 and TRBJ2-1; 10 bases align to TRBD2. V shed 6 bases, J shed 9 bases, and the junction held 6 bases outside the gene matches. This CDR3 contains 13 residues. The germline gives CDR1 SGHNT, CDR2 YYREEE (reference sequence). The CDR3 DNA sequence: TGTGCCAGCACCCTAGCGGGAGCCCTTGAGCAGTTCTTC. It codes for CASTLAGALEQFF. Complete variable domain (other parts from reference TRBV5-4 and TRBJ2-1): ETGVTQSPTHLIKTRGQQVTLRCSSQSGHNTVSWYQQALGQGPQFIFQYYREEENGRGNFPPRFSGLQFPNYSSELNVNALELDDSALYLCASTLAGALEQFFGPGTRLTVL.

The chain carries TRBV11-2 and TRBJ2-6, with 9 bases lining up with TRBD2. This CDR3 spans 18 amino acids. The germline gives CDR1 SGHAT, CDR2 FQNNGV. The ends lost 2 bases at V and 0 bases at J; junction bases unmatched: 5. The CDR3 is CASSLRLAAISGANVLTF. In DNA form, the CDR3 reads TGTGCCAGCAGCTTAAGACTAGCGGCAATCTCTGGGGCCAACGTCCTGACTTTC.

This chain joins TRBV2 and TRBJ1-2, with no clear D. The CDR3 extends over 13 amino acids. V shed 5 bases and J shed 0 bases, with 7 bases lying between them. Germline CDR1 SNHLY, CDR2 FYNNEI. CDR3 in DNA: TGTGCCAGCAGTAAGAGCTCTAACTATGGCTACACCTTC. Protein product: CASSKSSNYGYTF.

The count of this clone is one. The chain has TRBV6-6 and TRBJ1-3; unclear D gene. In germline, CDR1 is MNHNY, CDR2 SVGAGI (reference sequence). This CDR3 region has 16 residues. The V gene lost 5 bases and the J gene lost 0 bases, with 14 bases spanning the gap. CDR3 coding DNA: TGTGCCAGCAGTCACCAGGACGACCTCTCTGGAAACACCATATATTTT. This gives the protein CASSHQDDLSGNTIYF.

The rearrangement uses TRBV6-4 and TRBJ2-1; weak D call: TRBD2 (7 bases). Trimming took 6 bases from V and 3 from J, leaving 12 bases between them. Germline loops: CDR1 MRHNA, CDR2 SNTAGT. The CDR3 is 14 amino acids. CDR3 coding DNA: TGTGCCAGCAGCGGGGAGGGGGACTACAATGAGCAGTTCTTC. This codes for CASSGEGDYNEQFF.

This clone was detected once. The chain links TRBV19 to TRBJ2-3, with TRBD1 identical over 8 bases. V trimming: 8 bases; J trimming: 11 bases; junction bases outside the gene matches: 6. There are 11 residues in the CDR3. In germline, CDR1 is LNHDA, CDR2 SQIVND (reference sequence). Here the CDR3 reads CASLGQGQQYF. CDR3 nucleotide sequence: TGTGCCAGTCTCGGACAGGGCCAGCAGTATTTT.

The chain joins TRBV15 to TRBJ2-7; D not resolved. V was cut by 0 bases and J by 7 bases, with 10 bases left in between. Per the germline V gene, CDR1 is LNHNV and CDR2 is YYDKDF (reference sequence). The length of the CDR3 is 13 residues. CDR3: CATSRDLDREQYF. CDR3 in DNA: TGTGCCACCAGCAGAGATCTTGACCGAGAGCAGTACTTC.

The chain is built from TRBV14 and TRBJ2-1; D is ambiguous. The V end lost 2 bases, the J end lost 8 bases, and 16 bases lay between the germline ends. The germline V gene encodes CDR1 SGHDN and CDR2 FVKESK. The CDR3 contains 15 residues. The CDR3 DNA sequence: TGTGCCAGCAGCCAACTGAGGACCCCCGAGGATGAGCAGTTCTTC. This codes for CASSQLRTPEDEQFF.

This clone was picked up one time. This chain uses TRBV7-9 with TRBJ2-2, with D unclear. The CDR3 has 16 amino acids. Trimming left V 5 bases short and J 1 base short, with 14 bases between. Germline values: CDR1 SEHNR, CDR2 FQNEAQ (reference sequence). CDR3 region: CASSPRAGGNTGELFF. The CDR3 DNA reads TGTGCCAGCAGCCCCCGGGCAGGCGGGAACACCGGGGAGCTGTTTTTT.

The CDR3: CASRQETGSYNEQFF. The CDR3 region has the DNA TGTGCCAGCAGACAGGAGACAGGCTCCTACAATGAGCAGTTCTTC. The J gene is TRBJ2-1, the V gene TRBV6-5; D might be TRBD1 (6 bases). The CDR3 is made up of 15 amino acids. V was shortened by 6 bases and J by 0 bases, with 12 bases between the two germline ends. CDR1 MNHEY and CDR2 SVGAGI come from the germline V gene.

This rearrangement joins TRBV7-9 to TRBJ1-5; 8 bases line up with TRBD1. CDR3 length: 14 residues. Germline V lookup: CDR1 SEHNR, CDR2 FQNEAQ (reference sequence). The J segment lost 5 bases and the V segment lost 6 bases, leaving 6 bases of the junction unmatched. CDR3 loop: CASSQDRDYQPQHF. The CDR3 DNA reads as TGTGCCAGCAGTCAGGACAGGGATTATCAGCCCCAGCATTTT.

This clone has a single count. This sequence joins TRBV5-4 and TRBJ2-5, with 11 bases that match TRBD2. With V trimmed by 3 bases and J by 1 base, 5 bases remained unmatched. Per germline, CDR1 SGHNT and CDR2 YYREEE (reference sequence). The CDR3 has 16 amino acids. CDR3 residues: CASSSTGLAVQETQYF. The CDR3 DNA reads as TGTGCCAGCAGCTCGACGGGACTAGCGGTCCAAGAGACCCAGTACTTC.

The chain combines TRBV5-5 with TRBJ1-5, with 7 bases identical to TRBD1. The germline V gene has CDR1 SGHKS and CDR2 YYEKEE (reference sequence). This CDR3 spans 14 amino acids. V dropped 2 bases and J dropped 5; count of bases not matched to a gene: 4. The DNA for the CDR3 is TGTGCCAGCAGCTTAGGGACAGTTTATCAGCCCCAGCATTTT. Its protein product is CASSLGTVYQPQHF.

This clone has only a few counts. V usage is TRBV4-2 and J usage is TRBJ2-2, with D unresolved. Per the germline V gene, CDR1 is LGHNA and CDR2 is YNFKEQ. CDR3 size: 16 residues. Trimming stripped 0 bases from V and 6 bases from J, with 14 bases between. CDR3 sequence (DNA): TGTGCCAGCAGCCAAGATTGGAGTCTGACGTCCGGGGAGCTGTTTTTT. Translated, it gives CASSQDWSLTSGELFF.

The V and J genes are TRBV10-3 and TRBJ1-5; D ambiguous. This CDR3 is built from 13 residues. Germline loops: CDR1 ENHRY, CDR2 SYGVKD. V dropped 2 bases and J dropped 4 bases, with 6 bases sitting between them. DNA for the CDR3: TGTGCCATCAGTGAGGCGGGGAATCAGCCCCAGCATTTT. It encodes CAISEAGNQPQHF.

The CDR3: CASSPPVGSGNTIYF. The CDR3, as DNA: TGTGCCAGCTCACCACCGGTAGGCTCTGGAAACACCATATATTTT. The chain uses TRBV18 and TRBJ1-3; no reliable D call. Trimming pared 0 bases from V and 0 bases from J, leaving 6 bases between. The CDR3 extends over 15 amino acids. CDR1 and CDR2 from the germline V gene are KGHSH and LQKENI.

This chain connects TRBV19 to TRBJ2-3; the D gene is possibly TRBD2 (5 bases). The CDR3 totals 14 residues. The germline V and J ends were trimmed by 3 bases and 3 bases, with 10 bases remaining between them. Germline V gives CDR1 LNHDA, CDR2 SQIVND (reference sequence). In nucleotides, the CDR3 is TGTGCCAGTAGTATCGGAACTAGTACAGATACGCAGTATTTT. It yields the protein CASSIGTSTDTQYF.

This clone occurred a few times. This chain uses TRBV19 with TRBJ2-7, with 10 bases that match TRBD1. The CDR3 has 15 amino acids. With 2 bases clipped from V and 2 bases from J, the junction kept 3 bases outside the gene matches. Germline V gives CDR1 LNHDA, CDR2 SQIVND (reference sequence). Written as DNA, the CDR3 is TGTGCCAGTAGTATATCCGGGACAGGGGCCTACGAGCAGTACTTC. Residues: CASSISGTGAYEQYF.

V and J are TRBV7-6 and TRBJ2-5; D remains unclear. The CDR3 has 12 residues. The V gene lost 3 bases and the J gene lost 4 bases, with 6 bases spanning the gap. Germline CDR1 and CDR2: SGHVS and FNYEAQ. The CDR3 here is CASSLVGETQYF. In DNA, the CDR3 is TGTGCCAGCAGCTTGGTAGGAGAGACCCAGTACTTC.

V gene TRBV4-1 combines with J gene TRBJ2-1; 8 positions agree with TRBD2. The CDR3 covers 16 residues. Germline CDR1 and CDR2: MGHRA and YSYEKL. Trimming at V came to 4 bases and at J to 0 bases, leaving 5 bases not matched to a gene. DNA of the CDR3: TGCGCCAGCAGCCTCAGCGCGGGGGGCTCCTACAATGAGCAGTTCTTC. Its translation: CASSLSAGGSYNEQFF.

The chain is built from TRBV27 and TRBJ1-3; D unclear. This CDR3 has 14 residues. V lost 5 bases to trimming and J lost 3 bases, with 11 bases between them. Germline V gene data show CDR1 as MNHEY and CDR2 as SMNVEV (reference sequence). The CDR3 DNA reads TGTGCCAGCAGTCTTAGTGGGCATGGAAACACCATATATTTT. This encodes CASSLSGHGNTIYF.

This clone has only a few counts. The chain employs TRBV18 and TRBJ2-2, with no clear D. Trimming removed 3 bases from V and 0 bases from J, with 2 bases in between. Germline V gene sequence: CDR1 KGHSH, CDR2 LQKENI. The length of the CDR3 is 13 residues. CDR3 nucleotides: TGTGCCAGCTCACCCCCGAACACCGGGGAGCTGTTTTTT. As protein: CASSPPNTGELFF.

The V and J genes are TRBV5-6 and TRBJ2-5; TRBD2 is a possible D gene (5 bases). With 1 base removed from V and 5 bases from J, the gap between germline ends came to 9 bases. Germline values: CDR1 SGHDT, CDR2 YYEEEE. The CDR3 contains 13 residues. The CDR3 sequence is CASSLRTGETQYF. Written as DNA, the CDR3 is TGTGCCAGCAGCTTGAGGACGGGGGAGACCCAGTACTTC. Variable domain in full (rest from reference TRBV5-6 and TRBJ2-5): DAGVTQSPTHLIKTRGQQVTLRCSPKSGHDTVSWYQQALGQGPQFIFQYYEEEERQRGNFPDRFSGHQFPNYSSELNVNALLLGDSALYLCASSLRTGETQYFGPGTRLLVL.

This clone showed up just once. The chain joins TRBV2 to TRBJ2-7; the match to TRBD2 covers 11 bases. In germline, CDR1 is SNHLY, CDR2 FYNNEI. Trimming took 5 bases from V and 2 from J; bases not matched to a gene: 8. CDR3 length: 16 residues. The DNA for the CDR3 is TGTGCCAGCAGTACGTGGGGGACTAGCGGTCCCTACGAGCAGTACTTC. This translates into CASSTWGTSGPYEQYF.

The gene calls are TRBV20-1 and TRBJ2-1; TRBD2 matches 9 bases. V lost 5 bases to trimming and J lost 10 bases; unmatched junction nucleotides: 3. This CDR3 has 11 amino acids. The germline CDR1 and CDR2 sequences are DFQATT and SNEGSKA (reference sequence). The CDR3 DNA reads as TGCAGTGCTGGGCGGGAGGGCGAGCAGTTCTTC. It translates to CSAGREGEQFF.

The chain employs TRBV11-2 and TRBJ1-1; possibly TRBD1 for D (5 bases). V was trimmed by 5 bases and J by 0 bases, leaving 13 bases between them. CDR3 size: 15 residues. CDR1 and CDR2 from the germline V gene are SGHAT and FQNNGV. CDR3 in DNA: TGTGCCAGCAGCCAAACGGACAAACTGAACACTGAAGCTTTCTTT. Translating it yields CASSQTDKLNTEAFF.

The chain employs TRBV4-3 and TRBJ1-3; a possible D gene is TRBD1 (5 bases). Per the germline V gene, CDR1 is LGHNA and CDR2 is YSLEER. This CDR3 is 16 amino acids long. V lost 3 bases and J lost 4, with 16 bases in between. CDR3 DNA: TGCGCCAGCAGCCAGGACCCAGGGAGAACGGGAAACACCATATATTTT. It yields the protein CASSQDPGRTGNTIYF.